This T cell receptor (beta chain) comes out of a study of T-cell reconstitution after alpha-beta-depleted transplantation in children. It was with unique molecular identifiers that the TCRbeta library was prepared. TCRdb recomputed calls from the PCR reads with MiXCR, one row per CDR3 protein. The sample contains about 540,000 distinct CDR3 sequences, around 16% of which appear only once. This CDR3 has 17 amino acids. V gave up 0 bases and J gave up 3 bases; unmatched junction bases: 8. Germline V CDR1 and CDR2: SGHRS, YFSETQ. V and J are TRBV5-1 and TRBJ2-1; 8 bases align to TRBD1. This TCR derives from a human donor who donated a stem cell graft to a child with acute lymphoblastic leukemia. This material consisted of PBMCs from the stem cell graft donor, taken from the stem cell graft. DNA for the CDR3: TGCGCCAGCAGCTTGGCCTCACACGGACAGGGCTACAATGAGCAGTTCTTC. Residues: CASSLASHGQGYNEQFF.